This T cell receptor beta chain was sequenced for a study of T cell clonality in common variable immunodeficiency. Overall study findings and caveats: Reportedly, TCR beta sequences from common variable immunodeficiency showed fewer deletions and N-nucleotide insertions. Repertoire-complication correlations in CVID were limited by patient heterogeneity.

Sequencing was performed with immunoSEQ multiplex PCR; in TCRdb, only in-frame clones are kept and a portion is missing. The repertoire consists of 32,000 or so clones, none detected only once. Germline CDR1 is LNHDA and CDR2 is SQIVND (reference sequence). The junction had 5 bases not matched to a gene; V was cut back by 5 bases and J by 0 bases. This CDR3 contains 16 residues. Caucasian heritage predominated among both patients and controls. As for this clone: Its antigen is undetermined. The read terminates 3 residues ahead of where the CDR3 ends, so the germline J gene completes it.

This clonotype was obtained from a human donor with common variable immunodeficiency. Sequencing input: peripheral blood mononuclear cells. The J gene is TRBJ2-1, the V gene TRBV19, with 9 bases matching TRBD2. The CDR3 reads CASSHLLAGSYNEQFF. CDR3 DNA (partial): TGTGCCAGTAGTCACCTACTAGCGGGCTCCTACAATGAG.